This T cell receptor beta chain is drawn from a study of breast tumors, draining lymph nodes, adjacent tissues. The lymph nodes were axillary draining lymph nodes from breast cancer patients. On this clonotype: Its specificity is unknown. It may be a read error: a sequence one base away is much more abundant.

One entry per CDR3 protein, called by TCRdb with MiXCR from the multiplex PCR reads. The sample records some 230,000 distinct CDR3 sequences, around 35% being singletons. V lost 0 bases, J lost 11 bases, and 17 bases lay in between. The CDR3 runs to 14 residues. Germline V gene sequence: CDR1 MNHEY, CDR2 SVGAGI. Study-wide results and limits: Tumor repertoires ranked between lymph nodes and nontumor tissue in diversity, with V and J gene preferences.

The sequenced sample was axillary lymph node tissue. The clonotype comes from a female donor with breast cancer. Some clones in this sample may be carry-over from other donors' samples. The chain is built from TRBV6-5 and TRBJ2-7; perhaps D is TRBD1 or TRBD2 (5 bases each). CDR3 loop: CASSYSKVRGREYF. CDR3 coding DNA: TGTGCCAGCAGTTACTCGAAGGTCCGGGGCAGGGAGTACTTC.